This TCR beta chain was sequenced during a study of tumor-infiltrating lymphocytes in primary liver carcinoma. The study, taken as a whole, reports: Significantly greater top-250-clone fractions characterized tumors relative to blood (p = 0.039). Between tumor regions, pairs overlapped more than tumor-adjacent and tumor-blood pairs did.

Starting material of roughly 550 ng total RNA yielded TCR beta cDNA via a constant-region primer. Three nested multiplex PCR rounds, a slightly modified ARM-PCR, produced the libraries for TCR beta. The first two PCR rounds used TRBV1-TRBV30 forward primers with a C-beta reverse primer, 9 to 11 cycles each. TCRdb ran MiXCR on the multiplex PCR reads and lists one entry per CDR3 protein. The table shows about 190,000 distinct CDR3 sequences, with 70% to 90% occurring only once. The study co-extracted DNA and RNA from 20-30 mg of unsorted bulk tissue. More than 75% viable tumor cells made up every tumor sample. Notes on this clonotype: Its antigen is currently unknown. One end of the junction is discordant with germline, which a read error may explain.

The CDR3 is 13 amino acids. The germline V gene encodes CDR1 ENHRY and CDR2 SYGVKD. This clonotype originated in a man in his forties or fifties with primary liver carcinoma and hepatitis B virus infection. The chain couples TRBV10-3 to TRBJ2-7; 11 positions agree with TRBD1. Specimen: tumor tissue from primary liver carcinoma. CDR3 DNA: TGTACCATCAGGGGACAGGGGGGCCACGAGCAATACTTC. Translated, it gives CTIRGQGGHEQYF.